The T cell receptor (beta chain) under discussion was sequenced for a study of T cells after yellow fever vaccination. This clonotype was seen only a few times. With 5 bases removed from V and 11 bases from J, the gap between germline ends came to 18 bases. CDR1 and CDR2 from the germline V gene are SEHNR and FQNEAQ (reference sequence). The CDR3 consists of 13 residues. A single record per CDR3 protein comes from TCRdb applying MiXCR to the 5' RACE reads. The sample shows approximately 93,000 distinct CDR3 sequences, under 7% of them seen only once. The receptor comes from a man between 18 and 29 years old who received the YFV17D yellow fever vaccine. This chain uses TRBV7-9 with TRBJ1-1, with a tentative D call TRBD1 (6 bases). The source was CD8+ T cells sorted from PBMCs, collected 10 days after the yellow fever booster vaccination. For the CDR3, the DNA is TGTGCCAGCAGCCCAACTGGTGACAGGAGGGCTTTCTTT. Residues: CASSPTGDRRAFF.